One and the same sample provided the 22 T cell receptor beta chains below, sequenced in a study of control samples from healthy donors and cancer patients. Assay used: immunoSEQ multiplex PCR; TCRdb lists only in-frame clones, some missing. Of about 140,000 clones in the sample, more than 90% were seen once. Sequenced input: blood. The receptor set was obtained from a man aged 25-45 years in good health.

This chain links TRBV5-1 with TRBJ2-1, with D unresolved. From germline, CDR1 is SGHRS and CDR2 YFSETQ. V was pared by 5 bases and J by 6 bases, with 9 bases between. The CDR3 is made up of 12 amino acids. The DNA for the CDR3 is TGCGCCAGCAGATTAAAAGCCAATGAGCAGTTCTTC. Translating gives CASRLKANEQFF.

This clone has just one count. The chain links TRBV6-5 to TRBJ2-3, with 9 nucleotides matching TRBD2. CDR3 size: 15 residues. V dropped 6 bases and J dropped 0; count of bases not matched to a gene: 4. CDR1 MNHEY and CDR2 SVGAGI come from the germline V gene. The CDR3 coding sequence is TGTGCCAGCAGCCTAGCGGGGACAAGCACAGATACGCAGTATTTT. It translates to CASSLAGTSTDTQYF.

This clone appeared once. V and J are TRBV25-1 and TRBJ1-1; 10 positions match TRBD1. The length of the CDR3 is 15 residues. V was clipped by 4 bases and J by 5 bases; unmatched bases: 7. The germline CDR1 and CDR2 sequences are MGHDK and SYGVNS. CDR3 nucleotide sequence: TGTGCCAGCAGTGTCCGGGACAGGGGTGTGACTGAAGCTTTCTTT. Encoded protein: CASSVRDRGVTEAFF.

The gene calls are TRBV13 and TRBJ1-6; no clear D gene. Between the trimmed V and J ends, which lost 3 bases and 7 bases, there was a span of 13 bases. CDR3 length: 15 amino acids. Germline V gene data show CDR1 as PRHDT and CDR2 as FYEKMQ (reference sequence). Here the CDR3 reads CASSFGRTINSPLHF. The CDR3 nucleotides read TGTGCCAGCAGCTTCGGTCGGACGATCAATTCACCCCTCCACTTT.

The rearrangement uses TRBV21-1 and TRBJ1-1; the table's D call, TRBD1, has no DNA check behind it. TRBV21-1 is described as a pseudogene. CDR3 length equals 18 residues. The CDR3 nucleotides read TGTGCCAGCAGCAAAGGCATAAGGACAGGGCTCATGAACACTGAAGCTTTCTTT. Its protein is CASSKGIRTGLMNTEAFF.

The V call is TRBV6-5, the J call TRBJ2-7; D gene uncertain. The CDR3 consists of 14 residues. Trimming removed 8 bases from V and 6 bases from J, with 20 bases in between. CDR1 and CDR2 (germline): MNHEY, SVGAGI. CDR3 protein: CASCSLPIEGEQYF. CDR3 coding DNA: TGTGCCAGCTGTAGTCTCCCCATCGAAGGCGAGCAGTACTTC.

This rearrangement joins TRBV6-5 to TRBJ1-1; D is undetermined. This CDR3 has 13 residues. Trimming cost V 8 bases and J 0 bases, with 10 bases left between them. The germline gives CDR1 MNHEY, CDR2 SVGAGI. The CDR3 protein is CASGTQLNTEAFF. In DNA, the CDR3 is TGTGCCAGCGGTACCCAGTTGAACACTGAAGCTTTCTTT.

The genes are TRBV29-1 and TRBJ1-2, with D unclear. Germline CDR1 and CDR2: SQVTM and ANQGSEA. V shed 4 bases and J shed 1 base, with 7 bases lying between them. This CDR3 is 12 amino acids long. The CDR3 here is CSVGPDNYGYTF. The CDR3 DNA follows: TGCAGCGTTGGCCCTGATAACTATGGCTACACCTTC.

The chain has TRBV12-3 or TRBV12-4 and TRBJ1-6; D possibly corresponds to TRBD1 (5 bases). V lost 9 bases, J lost 7 bases, and 10 bases lay in between. The CDR3 has 12 residues. The CDR3 sequence is CARGPGNSPLHF. The CDR3 region has the DNA TGTGCCAGGGGTCCAGGGAATTCACCCCTCCACTTT.

The CDR3, as DNA: TGTGCCAGCAGTTACCTGGGACGGAGCTCCTACGAGCAGTACTTC. It is translated as CASSYLGRSSYEQYF. The chain joins TRBV6-2 or TRBV6-3 to TRBJ2-7; TRBD1 or TRBD2 may be the D gene (5 bases each). Germline CDR1 reads MNHEY; CDR2 reads SVGEGT. V lost 2 bases and J 0 bases, leaving 11 bases between the germline ends. This CDR3 region has 15 residues.

The V and J genes are TRBV11-2 and TRBJ2-7, with 7 bases matching TRBD1. Trimming removed 0 bases from V and 9 bases from J; junction bases left unmatched: 5. CDR3 length: 13 residues. Germline CDR1 reads SGHAT; CDR2 reads FQNNGV. In DNA form, the CDR3 reads TGTGCCAGCAGCTTAGACAGAGGGGGCGGGCAGTACTTC. Translating it yields CASSLDRGGGQYF.

J is TRBJ1-6 and V is TRBV5-4; 8 bases align to TRBD1. This CDR3 region has 13 residues. Trimming cost V 2 bases and J 13 bases; bases outside gene matches: 5. Looked up from germline, CDR1 is SGHNT and CDR2 is YYREEE (reference sequence). The CDR3 DNA reads as TGTGCCAGCAGCTTCCCGACAGGGGAGCCCCTCCACTTT. This gives the protein CASSFPTGEPLHF.

The chain is built from TRBV29-1 and TRBJ1-2; 7 nucleotides align to TRBD1. The CDR3 extends over 13 amino acids. The germline V gene has CDR1 SQVTM and CDR2 ANQGSEA. V was pared by 6 bases and J by 3 bases, with 7 bases of the junction left unmatched. In DNA form, the CDR3 reads TGCAGCGTCGAGGCCACAGGGGACTATGGCTACACCTTC. Protein: CSVEATGDYGYTF.

The chain carries TRBV24-1 and TRBJ2-1; 12 nucleotides line up with TRBD2. Germline lookup yields CDR1 KGHDR and CDR2 SFDVKD. This CDR3 region has 14 residues. V shed 7 bases and J 8 bases; nucleotides not matched to a gene: 5. CDR3 sequence reads: CATSASGGADEQFF. The CDR3 DNA reads as TGTGCCACCAGCGCTAGCGGGGGGGCAGATGAGCAGTTCTTC.

The rearrangement uses TRBV6-5 and TRBJ1-3; the D gene is possibly TRBD1 (5 bases). V lost 4 bases and J lost 4, with 14 bases in between. This CDR3 contains 15 residues. Germline lookup yields CDR1 MNHEY and CDR2 SVGAGI. The CDR3 DNA follows: TGTGCCAGCAGTTCCCTTAGGGACCAGGGAAACACCATATATTTT. Amino acids: CASSSLRDQGNTIYF.

This chain links TRBV27 with TRBJ1-6; maybe TRBD1 (5 bases). Germline assignment: CDR1 MNHEY and CDR2 SMNVEV (reference sequence). V lost 6 bases and J lost 7, with 13 bases in between. The CDR3 covers 14 residues. For the CDR3, the DNA is TGTGCCAGCAGCCTCGGGACTACCAATTCACCCCTCCACTTT. Translation: CASSLGTTNSPLHF.

The chain carries TRBV12-3 or TRBV12-4 and TRBJ1-1; D perhaps matches TRBD1 (5 bases). The CDR3 has 11 residues. Between the trimmed V and J ends, which lost 3 bases and 6 bases, there was a span of 5 bases. The DNA for the CDR3 is TGTGCCAGCAGTTTGGGGGCTGAAGCTTTCTTT. Protein sequence: CASSLGAEAFF.

V is TRBV7-2 and J is TRBJ2-2; D is undetermined. Germline lookup yields CDR1 SGHTA and CDR2 FQGNSA. Trimming left V 1 base short and J 6 bases short, with 9 bases between. The CDR3 is 14 residues long. Here the CDR3 reads CASSLEIFAGELFF. DNA of the CDR3: TGTGCCAGCAGCTTAGAAATCTTCGCCGGGGAGCTGTTTTTT.

CDR3 protein: CASSLDLGHTEKLFF. As DNA, the CDR3 is TGTGCCAGCAGCTTGGATCTAGGACATACTGAAAAACTGTTTTTT. This rearrangement joins TRBV5-6 to TRBJ1-4; D might be TRBD1 (5 bases). CDR3 length: 15 residues. Germline CDR1 is SGHDT and CDR2 is YYEEEE. V shed 0 bases and J shed 7 bases, with 13 bases lying between them.

V and J are TRBV19 and TRBJ2-4; maybe TRBD2 (7 bases). Trimming cost V 5 bases and J 11 bases, with 13 bases left between them. This CDR3 has 12 residues. The V gene's germline CDR1 is LNHDA and CDR2 SQIVND (reference sequence). CDR3 sequence reads: CASSGGGLFQYF. Written as DNA, the CDR3 is TGTGCCAGTAGTGGCGGGGGCCTCTTTCAGTACTTC.

The CDR3 protein is CASSLAPLKKLFF. Here the CDR3 DNA reads TGTGCCAGCAGCTTAGCGCCTCTGAAAAAACTGTTTTTT. The chain combines TRBV7-2 with TRBJ1-4, with D unclear. The CDR3 has 13 amino acids. Trimming removed 0 bases at V and 9 bases at J, with 8 bases between. In germline, CDR1 is SGHTA, CDR2 FQGNSA.

Written as DNA, the CDR3 is TGTGCCAGCAGCCCACACGGGACCTACGAGCAGTACTTC. Amino acids: CASSPHGTYEQYF. This chain links TRBV5-4 with TRBJ2-7; maybe TRBD2 (5 bases). CDR3 length: 13 amino acids. The V end was cut by 4 bases, the J end by 2 bases, with 10 bases between. Germline CDR1 SGHNT, CDR2 YYREEE (reference sequence).